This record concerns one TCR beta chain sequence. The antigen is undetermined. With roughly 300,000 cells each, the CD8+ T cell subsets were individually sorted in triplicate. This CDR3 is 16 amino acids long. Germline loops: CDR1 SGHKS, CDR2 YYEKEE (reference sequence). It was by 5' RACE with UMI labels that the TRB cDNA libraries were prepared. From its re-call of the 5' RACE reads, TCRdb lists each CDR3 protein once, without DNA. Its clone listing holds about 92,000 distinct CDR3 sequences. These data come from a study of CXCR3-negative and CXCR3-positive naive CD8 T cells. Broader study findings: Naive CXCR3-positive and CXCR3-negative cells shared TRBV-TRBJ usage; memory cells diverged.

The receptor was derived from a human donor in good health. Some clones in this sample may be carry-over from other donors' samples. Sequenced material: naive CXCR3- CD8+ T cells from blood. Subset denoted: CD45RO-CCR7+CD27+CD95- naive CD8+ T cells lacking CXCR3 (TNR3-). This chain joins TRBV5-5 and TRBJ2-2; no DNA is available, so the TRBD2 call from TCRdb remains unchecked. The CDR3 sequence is CASSLALAGDTGELFF. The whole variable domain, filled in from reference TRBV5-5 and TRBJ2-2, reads DAGVTQSPTHLIKTRGQQVTLRCSPISGHKSVSWYQQVLGQGPQFIFQYYEKEERGRGNFPDRFSARQFPNYSSELNVNALLLGDSALYLCASSLALAGDTGELFFGEGSRLTVL.